The clone carrying this T cell receptor (beta chain) appeared a few times. TCR beta CDR3 regions were amplified from RNA transcripts. Carried out on the TCR CDR3, a first-round RT-PCR used the HTBI primer set. TCRdb reprocessed the multiplex PCR reads with MiXCR, giving one entry per CDR3 protein. The data show tens of thousands of distinct CDR3 sequences, around 55% seen once. This entry comes from a study of T cells in Graves' hyperthyroidism and ophthalmopathy. Trimming took 3 bases from V and 1 from J, leaving 9 bases between them. CDR1 is KGHSH and CDR2 is LQKENI in the germline V gene. The CDR3 runs to 14 residues.

This TCR came from a man aged 18-30 years with Graves' hyperthyroidism. Sequencing used peripheral blood or thyroid tissue (not recorded which). The chain has TRBV18 and TRBJ1-1; D is unclear. In DNA, the CDR3 is TGTGCCAGCTCACCGTGGGGAGAGAACACTGAAGCTTTCTTT. Its protein product is CASSPWGENTEAFF. The full variable domain, its missing parts supplied by reference TRBV18 and TRBJ1-1, is NAGVMQNPRHLVRRRGQEARLRCSPMKGHSHVYWYRQLPEEGLKFMVYLQKENIIDESGMPKERFSAEFPKEGPSILRIQQVVRGDSAAYFCASSPWGENTEAFFGQGTRLTVV.